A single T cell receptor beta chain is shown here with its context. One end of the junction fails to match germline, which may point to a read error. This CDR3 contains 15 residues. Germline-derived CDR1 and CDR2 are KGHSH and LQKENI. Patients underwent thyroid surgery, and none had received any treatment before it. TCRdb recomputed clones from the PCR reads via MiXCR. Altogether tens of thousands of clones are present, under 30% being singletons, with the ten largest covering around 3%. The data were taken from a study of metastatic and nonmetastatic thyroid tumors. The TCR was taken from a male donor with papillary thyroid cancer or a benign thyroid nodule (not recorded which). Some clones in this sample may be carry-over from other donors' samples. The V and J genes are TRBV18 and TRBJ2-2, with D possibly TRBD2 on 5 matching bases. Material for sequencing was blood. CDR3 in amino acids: CVSLLSLAATGELFF. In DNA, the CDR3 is TGTGTCAGCTTACTGAGCCTAGCTGCGACCGGGGAGCTGTTTTTT. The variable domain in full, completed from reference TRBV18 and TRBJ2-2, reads NAGVMQNPRHLVRRRGQEARLRCSPMKGHSHVYWYRQLPEEGLKFMVYLQKENIIDESGMPKERFSAEFPKEGPSILRIQQVVRGDSAAYFCVSLLSLAATGELFFGEGSRLTVL.